The next 19 T cell receptor beta chains were all read from a single sample in a study of blood T cells in healthy people across ages. Next came a second PCR, run for about 6 to 11 cycles, which used a sample-barcoded 5' primer along with a J-beta primer mix. Using its own MiXCR run on the 5' RACE reads, TCRdb lists one record per CDR3 protein. The table shows approximately 850,000 distinct CDR3 sequences, with around 42% occurring only once. The specimen was blood. These receptors were obtained from a man between 60 and 75 years old in good health.

The chain combines TRBV4-3 with TRBJ1-2, with a weak D call TRBD1 (6 bases). Deletions cut 0 bases from V and 4 bases from J, with 15 bases between. Per germline, CDR1 LGHNA and CDR2 YSLEER. This CDR3 comprises 16 residues. The CDR3 DNA follows: TGCGCCAGCAGCCAAGATAGGGGGACCGGCACCTATGGCTACACCTTC. Protein: CASSQDRGTGTYGYTF.

Notes on this clonotype: Germline is not matched at one junction end, which may reflect a read error. The rearrangement joins TRBV7-9 to TRBJ2-4, with a tentative D call TRBD2 (5 bases). CDR1 SEHNR and CDR2 FQNEAQ come from the germline V gene (reference sequence). This CDR3 is built from 18 residues. CDR3 sequence (DNA): TGTGCCAGCAGCTTCGGGGTTCAGGCCGTCGTTGCCAAAAACATCCAGTACTTC. It encodes CASSFGVQAVVAKNIQYF.

This clonotype was seen a few times. V usage is TRBV18 and J usage is TRBJ2-1; 9 bases agree with TRBD1. Germline V gene lookup returns CDR1 KGHSH and CDR2 LQKENI. The CDR3 length is 15 residues. The V gene end was trimmed by 4 bases and the J gene end by 1 base; junction bases not matched to a gene: 2. The CDR3 protein is CASSRQGVSYNEQFF. DNA of the CDR3: TGTGCCAGCTCACGACAGGGGGTATCCTACAATGAGCAGTTCTTC.

This chain uses TRBV5-5 with TRBJ2-1, with TRBD2 as a possible D gene (5 bases). V was trimmed by 2 bases and J by 6 bases, leaving 15 bases between them. The germline gives CDR1 SGHKS, CDR2 YYEKEE (reference sequence). The CDR3 spans 15 residues. CDR3 bases: TGTGCCAGCAGCTTAAGTCTTCGGGATCCCAATGAGCAGTTCTTC. This gives the protein CASSLSLRDPNEQFF. The full variable domain, in which reference TRBV5-5 and TRBJ2-1 provide the parts outside the CDR3, is DAGVTQSPTHLIKTRGQQVTLRCSPISGHKSVSWYQQVLGQGPQFIFQYYEKEERGRGNFPDRFSARQFPNYSSELNVNALLLGDSALYLCASSLSLRDPNEQFFGPGTRLTVL.

This chain connects TRBV28 to TRBJ2-7; D uncertain. Germline V gene data show CDR1 as MDHEN and CDR2 as SYDVKM. CDR3 length: 12 residues. V was trimmed by 5 bases and J by 6 bases, leaving 11 bases between them. CDR3 nucleotide sequence: TGTGCCAGCAGTCCGTCTTTTGGCGAGCAGTACTTC. This encodes CASSPSFGEQYF.

The V call is TRBV25-1, the J call TRBJ1-4; D uncertain. Trimming pared 11 bases from V and 0 bases from J, leaving 13 bases between. There are 14 residues in the CDR3. Germline values: CDR1 MGHDK, CDR2 SYGVNS. DNA of the CDR3: TGTGCCGCAGCCCCGGAGGCAACTAATGAAAAACTGTTTTTT. Its protein is CAAAPEATNEKLFF.

The chain couples TRBV7-2 to TRBJ1-2, with TRBD1 matching 11 bases. Germline CDR1 reads SGHTA; CDR2 reads FQGNSA. There are 18 residues in the CDR3. V trimming: 4 bases; J trimming: 4 bases; junction bases outside the gene matches: 14. CDR3 nucleotides: TGTGCCAGCAGCTCAGTCGCCGGGACAGGGGGATTGGGCTATGGCTACACCTTC. Translating gives CASSSVAGTGGLGYGYTF.

This clonotype occurred a few times. The V call is TRBV7-9, the J call TRBJ2-4, with 9 positions matching TRBD1. The CDR3 has 14 residues. V was clipped by 4 bases and J by 7 bases; unmatched bases: 5. Germline lookup yields CDR1 SEHNR and CDR2 FQNEAQ (reference sequence). CDR3 bases: TGTGCCAGCAGCTCCTCCGGGACAGGGAACATTCAGTACTTC. Translated: CASSSSGTGNIQYF.

This chain connects TRBV4-3 to TRBJ2-1, with unresolved D. The V gene lost 2 bases and the J gene lost 9 bases, with 11 bases spanning the gap. CDR1 LGHNA and CDR2 YSLEER come from the germline V gene. The CDR3 extends over 13 amino acids. The CDR3 here is CASSQKQAGEQFF. The CDR3 bases are TGCGCCAGCAGCCAAAAGCAGGCAGGTGAGCAGTTCTTC.

The chain employs TRBV4-3 and TRBJ2-3; 7 bases agree with TRBD1. The germline gives CDR1 LGHNA, CDR2 YSLEER. After removal of 5 bases from V and 1 base from J, the junction contained 15 bases not matched to a gene. This CDR3 has 18 residues. The DNA of the CDR3 is TGCGCCAGCAGCTCGCGGTTAATAACAGGGGCCGGCACAGATACGCAGTATTTT. Encoded protein: CASSSRLITGAGTDTQYF.

V and J are TRBV7-2 and TRBJ1-4; 11 bases line up with TRBD1. The CDR3 runs 15 residues. Germline CDR1 SGHTA, CDR2 FQGNSA. The ends lost 5 bases at V and 8 bases at J; junction bases unmatched: 7. This chain's CDR3 is CASSRRTGGREKLFF. In nucleotides, the CDR3 is TGTGCCAGCAGCCGAAGGACAGGGGGCAGGGAAAAACTGTTTTTT.

The chain has TRBV4-1 and TRBJ2-7; D is possibly TRBD1 (6 bases). Trimming took 1 base from V and 4 from J, leaving 17 bases between them. Germline CDR1 reads MGHRA; CDR2 reads YSYEKL. The CDR3 is 16 amino acids. This CDR3 reads CASSQGTGNLLYEQYF. The CDR3 bases are TGCGCCAGCAGCCAAGGCACAGGGAACCTTTTGTACGAGCAGTACTTC.

This clonotype was found a few times. V is TRBV6-6 and J is TRBJ2-7, with 7 bases fitting TRBD1. Germline CDR1 MNHNY, CDR2 SVGAGI (reference sequence). V lost 6 bases to trimming and J lost 4 bases; unmatched junction nucleotides: 9. This CDR3 has 14 amino acids. CDR3 sequence: CASRKDRVWYEQYF. The CDR3 DNA reads as TGTGCCAGCAGAAAAGACAGGGTATGGTACGAGCAGTACTTC.

This clonotype was seen a few times. The J gene is TRBJ2-5, the V gene TRBV10-3; TRBD2 matches at 8 bases. In germline, CDR1 is ENHRY, CDR2 SYGVKD. V was pared by 6 bases and J by 11 bases, with 11 bases of the junction left unmatched. This CDR3 spans 13 amino acids. This chain's CDR3 is CAIRRGGPNEQYF. In nucleotides, the CDR3 is TGTGCCATCAGGCGCGGGGGGCCCAATGAGCAGTACTTC.

This clonotype was observed a single time. The gene calls are TRBV12-3 or TRBV12-4 and TRBJ2-3; the match to TRBD1 covers 10 bases. Trimming took 6 bases from V and 6 from J; bases not matched to a gene: 9. This CDR3 comprises 15 residues. Written as DNA, the CDR3 is TGTGCCAGCAGCCGGGGGGACAGGGGAACGGATACGCAGTATTTT. Translation gives CASSRGDRGTDTQYF.

The sample holds a few counts of this clonotype. The V call is TRBV12-3 or TRBV12-4, the J call TRBJ2-7; tentatively, D is TRBD1 or TRBD2 (5 bases each). The CDR3 runs to 15 residues. V was trimmed by 8 bases and J by 3 bases, leaving 20 bases between them. The CDR3 nucleotides are TGTGCCAGCTCGGACGCCGAGAGGGGCTTCTACGAGCAGTACTTC. Its translation: CASSDAERGFYEQYF.

The genes are TRBV20-1 and TRBJ2-5, with 12 bases aligning to TRBD2. CDR3 length: 14 amino acids. CDR1 is DFQATT and CDR2 is SNEGSKA in the germline V gene (reference sequence). J was trimmed by 6 bases and V by 5 bases; bases with no gene match: 7. The CDR3 nucleotides are TGCAGTGCTCCTCTAGCGGGGGGGCGAAAGACCCAGTACTTC. Amino acids: CSAPLAGGRKTQYF.

This chain joins TRBV6-5 and TRBJ2-1, with D perhaps TRBD2 (7 bases). Between the trimmed V and J ends, which lost 0 bases and 10 bases, there was a span of 16 bases. Germline assignment: CDR1 MNHEY and CDR2 SVGAGI. CDR3 size: 15 residues. The DNA of the CDR3 is TGTGCCAGCAGTTACTCGGCGGGGGCTCAGGGGGAGCAGTTCTTC. Its translation: CASSYSAGAQGEQFF.

The chain recombines TRBV4-3 with TRBJ2-5, with 7 nucleotides matching TRBD1. The ends lost 5 bases at V and 4 bases at J; junction bases unmatched: 16. Per germline, CDR1 LGHNA and CDR2 YSLEER. The CDR3 totals 17 residues. The CDR3 bases are TGCGCCAGCAGCGCGGGCAAAACCAGGGGGAGAGGAGAGACCCAGTACTTC. Translation: CASSAGKTRGRGETQYF.